The TCR beta chain under discussion was sequenced for a study of T-cell memory formation after mild COVID-19. TCRdb fed the 5' RACE reads into MiXCR, producing one record per CDR3 protein. The table has roughly 610,000 distinct CDR3 sequences, 15% to 20% seen once; the top ten hold less than 10%. CDR1 LNHNV and CDR2 YYDKDF come from the germline V gene (reference sequence). The CDR3 has 13 amino acids. V was clipped by 5 bases and J by 4 bases, with 10 bases between them. The rearrangement links TRBV15 to TRBJ2-3; D is unresolved. Input material: PBMCs or a T cell subset sorted from them (not recorded which). This TCR came from an adult woman who had mild COVID-19 (a few samples of this study predate the infection). Cell type and time point are not known. The chain's CDR3 is CATSSALPDTQYF. The CDR3 DNA sequence: TGTGCCACCAGCTCGGCATTGCCAGATACGCAGTATTTT. The whole variable domain, remainder taken from reference TRBV15 and TRBJ2-3, is DAMVIQNPRYQVTQFGKPVTLSCSQTLNHNVMYWYQQKSSQAPKLLFHYYDKDFNNEADTPDNFQSRRPNTSFCFLDIRSPGLGDTAMYLCATSSALPDTQYFGPGTRLTVL.